A few counts support the clone carrying this TCR beta chain. Its specificity is unknown. Assembly of TCR beta libraries relied on iRepertoire HTBI primers together with Arm-PCR of CDR3 regions. TCRdb called the multiplex PCR reads again in MiXCR, with one record for every CDR3 protein. The sample has 400,000 to 450,000 distinct CDR3 sequences; 15% are singletons. These data originate in a study of regulatory T cells in long-lasting Graves disease. The wider study: Under 3 months of antithyroid drugs had been taken by newly diagnosed Graves' patients. Findings of the study overall: Lower TCR diversity was seen in persistent Graves' patients than in newly diagnosed ones.

The CDR3 loop spans 15 amino acids. J was trimmed by 7 bases and V by 6 bases; bases with no gene match: 9. Germline V gene lookup returns CDR1 DFQATT and CDR2 SNEGSKA (reference sequence). Sample time point: newly diagnosed GD, antithyroid drugs for less than 3 months. From RNA extracted from PBMCs, the TCR library was made. The sample was also reused in another study, on T cells in Graves' hyperthyroidism and ophthalmopathy. That paper adds: Across 18 months, stable Graves' hyperthyroidism was marked by no progression to ophthalmopathy.

This chain links TRBV20-1 with TRBJ2-2; 12 positions match TRBD2. This receptor was taken from a woman in her 30s with Graves disease. The material sequenced was peripheral blood mononuclear cells (PBMCs), taken at new diagnosis, from a patient treated with antithyroid drugs. DNA for the CDR3: TGCAGTGCCCCTACTAGCGGGAGGCTCGGCGGGGAGCTGTTTTTT. This gives the protein CSAPTSGRLGGELFF.